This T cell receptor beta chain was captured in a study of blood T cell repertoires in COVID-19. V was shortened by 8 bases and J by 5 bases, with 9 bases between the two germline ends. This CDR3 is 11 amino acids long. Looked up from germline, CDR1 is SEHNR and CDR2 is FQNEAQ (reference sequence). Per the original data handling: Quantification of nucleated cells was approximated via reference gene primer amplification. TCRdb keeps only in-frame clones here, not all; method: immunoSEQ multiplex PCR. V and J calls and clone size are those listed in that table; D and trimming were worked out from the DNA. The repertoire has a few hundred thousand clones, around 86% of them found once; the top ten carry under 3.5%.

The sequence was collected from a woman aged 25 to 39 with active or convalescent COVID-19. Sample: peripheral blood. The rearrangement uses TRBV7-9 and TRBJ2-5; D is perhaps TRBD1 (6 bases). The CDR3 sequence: CASGRGETQYF. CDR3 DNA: TGTGCCAGCGGAAGGGGGGAGACCCAGTACTTC.